This T cell receptor beta chain was obtained from a study of shared clonotypes between healthy human individuals. An even split of each subset's genomic DNA across several immunoSEQ plates was performed. Sequenced by immunoSEQ multiplex PCR; TCRdb stores in-frame clones only, minus some. This sample has a few million clones, with 80% to 95% found just once. The germline V gene has CDR1 SGHVS and CDR2 FNYEAQ. The CDR3 has 12 amino acids. V lost 5 bases to trimming and J lost 9 bases, with 13 bases between them. Concerning this clone: Its target is not known.

Overall study results and limits: In a few donors, about 5% of naive CD4 clonotypes appeared in common. Clonotype sharing among donors likely depends on sequencing depth.

A CD45RA-negative memory subset and a CD45RA+ naive subset were separated from the CD4+ cells. This TCR derives from a man in his late teens or twenties in good health. Some clones in this sample may be carry-over from other donors' samples. The V and J genes are TRBV7-6 and TRBJ2-5; unclear D gene. The sequencing sample was made of naive CD4+ T cells from PBMCs. Specified subset: CD45RA+ positively selected. CDR3 nucleotides: TGTGCCAGCAGCCCACTGGGTAGGGCCCAGTACTTC. Its translation: CASSPLGRAQYF.